These 9 T cell receptor beta chains were sequenced from one sample in a study of blood T cells in healthy people across ages. It was with a sample-barcoded 5' primer and a J-beta primer mix that a second PCR of roughly 7 to 11 cycles was run. TCRdb re-called the 5' RACE reads with MiXCR, one entry per CDR3 protein. The data hold some 800,000 distinct CDR3 sequences, with around two fifths observed a single time. The sequencing input was blood. Receptors were obtained from a man aged 55 to 70 in good health.

This clonotype showed up just a few times. The chain couples TRBV7-2 to TRBJ2-7; D perhaps matches TRBD1 (6 bases). The V gene's germline CDR1 is SGHTA and CDR2 FQGNSA. CDR3 size: 11 residues. Trimming pared 3 bases from V and 9 bases from J, leaving 9 bases between. This chain's CDR3 is CASSFTGMQYF. CDR3 nucleotides: TGTGCCAGCAGCTTCACAGGGATGCAGTACTTC.

In regard to this clonotype: Germline and junction disagree at one end, which may indicate a read error. The genes are TRBV7-9 and TRBJ1-1; D remains ambiguous. CDR1 SEHNR and CDR2 FQNEAQ come from the germline V gene (reference sequence). This CDR3 is built from 12 residues. CDR3 sequence (DNA): TGTTCCAGCAGCATACTGCAGGCGGAAGCTTTCTTT. It is translated as CSSSILQAEAFF.

This clonotype has a single count. This chain links TRBV12-3 or TRBV12-4 with TRBJ2-1; TRBD2 aligns across 13 bases. This CDR3 contains 18 residues. The V and J ends lost 5 bases and 8 bases, in that order; junction bases with no gene match: 15. DNA for the CDR3: TGTGCCAGCAGTACCCCACCGGGACTAGCGGGGTCAGACGATGAGCAGTTCTTC. This codes for CASSTPPGLAGSDDEQFF.

The V and J genes are TRBV4-2 and TRBJ2-1; 12 positions match TRBD2. Unmatched junction bases numbered 5, after V lost 4 bases and J lost 7 bases. Per the germline V gene, CDR1 is LGHNA and CDR2 is YNFKEQ. CDR3 length: 15 amino acids. CDR3 DNA sequence: TGTGCCAGCAGCCCCCTAGCGGGGGGGACTAATGAGCAGTTCTTC. Its translation: CASSPLAGGTNEQFF.

The chain couples TRBV6-2 or TRBV6-3 to TRBJ2-2; no firm D call. V was shortened by 11 bases and J by 5 bases, with 9 bases between the two germline ends. Germline V gene lookup returns CDR1 MNHEY and CDR2 SVGEGT. There are 11 residues in the CDR3. CDR3: CAAAATGELFF. Here the CDR3 DNA reads TGTGCCGCGGCGGCGACCGGGGAGCTGTTTTTT.

This clonotype occurred a few times. CDR3 nucleotides: TGCGCCAGCAGCCAAGATCAGGGGAATGAGCAGTTCTTC. It translates to CASSQDQGNEQFF. The chain recombines TRBV4-3 with TRBJ2-1; D perhaps matches TRBD1 (6 bases). Germline loops: CDR1 LGHNA, CDR2 YSLEER. V lost 0 bases, J lost 7 bases, and 7 bases lay in between. This CDR3 region has 13 residues.

A word on this clonotype: A clone one base away is much larger, so this may be a read error. This chain joins TRBV5-5 and TRBJ2-5, with D perhaps given as TRBD1 or TRBD2 (5 bases each). CDR3 length: 16 amino acids. V was trimmed by 0 bases and J by 4 bases, leaving 16 bases between them. Germline loops: CDR1 SGHKS, CDR2 YYEKEE (reference sequence). CDR3 nucleotide sequence: TGTGCCAGCAGCTTGGGTCGGGCCCCGGGGCGAGAGACCCAGTACTTC. This translates into CASSLGRAPGRETQYF.

This clonotype was recorded a few times. The genes are TRBV21-1 and TRBJ2-4; the table's TRBD1 call for D was not verified on the DNA. TRBV21-1 is termed a pseudogene. This CDR3 spans 17 amino acids. The CDR3 protein is CASTARRPPVAKNIQYF. The CDR3 DNA reads TGTGCCAGTACCGCCCGGCGTCCACCCGTAGCCAAAAACATTCAGTACTTC.

Note on this clonotype: The junction differs from germline at one of its ends, possibly a read error. This chain links TRBV5-1 with TRBJ2-1; 10 nucleotides line up with TRBD2. Germline values: CDR1 SGHRS, CDR2 YFSETQ. This CDR3 is built from 17 residues. CDR3 DNA: TGCGCTAGCAGCTCCCCTTTACTAGCGGGAACCCACAATGAGCAGTTCTTC. This codes for CASSSPLLAGTHNEQFF.